Listed below are T cell receptor beta chains from one sample, sequenced in a study of T cell responses to AZD1222 COVID-19 vaccine. Produced via immunoSEQ multiplex PCR; TCRdb's table is partial and in-frame only. Among 90,000 to 130,000 clones, roughly 84% were seen once, and the ten largest hold under 10%. Sequenced material: peripheral blood, taken on day 0 of AZD1222 vaccination. These receptors were taken from an adult in good health. The CDR3 runs from the conserved cysteine through the conserved F or W. A D gene is named only where the DNA matches it firmly. Clone size, where shown, is once, few, many, or a class for clones that have expanded.

V	D	J	size	DNA	CDR3
TRBV27	TRBD1	TRBJ1-3	NA	TGTGCCAGCAAGCAGGGGGCGGAGGGAAACACCATATATTTT	CASKQGAEGNTIYF
TRBV10-3	NA	TRBJ1-5	NA	TGTGCCATCAGTGAGTCCCAGTCAGGGGCCCAGCCCCAGCATTTT	CAISESQSGAQPQHF
TRBV7-2	TRBD2	TRBJ2-3	NA	TGTGCCAGCAGCTTACTAGCGGCGAAATCAGATACGCAGTATTTT	CASSLLAAKSDTQYF
TRBV7-6	NA	TRBJ2-7	NA	TGTGCCAGCAGCTTAGTCGGCAGGAGGGACGAGCAGTACTTC	CASSLVGRRDEQYF
TRBV6-5	NA	TRBJ2-1	NA	TGTGCCAGCAGGGTCCAAACTCGACTTAGCAATGAGCAGTTCTTC	CASRVQTRLSNEQFF
TRBV10-3	NA	TRBJ2-1	NA	TGTGCCATCAGTGAGTCTCTGGGGGAGCAGTTCTTC	CAISESLGEQFF
TRBV7-2	NA	TRBJ1-3	NA	TGTGCCAGCAGCCTCAGGGTTGCGACAGGAAACACCATATATTTT	CASSLRVATGNTIYF
TRBV6-5	TRBD2	TRBJ2-5	NA	TGTGCCAGCAGTTTTAGCGGGAGGGCCGAAGAGACCCAGTACTTC	CASSFSGRAEETQYF
TRBV19	NA	TRBJ1-5	few	TGTGCCAGTAGTATCGGGACGGTAGGCAATCAGCCCCAGCATTTT	CASSIGTVGNQPQHF
TRBV7-9	NA	TRBJ1-6	NA	TGTGCCAGCAGCCTGCAACAGGGAAATAATTCACCCCTCCACTTT	CASSLQQGNNSPLHF
TRBV2	NA	TRBJ2-3	NA	TGTGCCAGCAGTTCGGCTTCTGGGGCAGATACGCAGTATTTT	CASSSASGADTQYF
TRBV27	NA	TRBJ1-6	NA	TGTGCCAGCACCCTTGGAGGGGTAGGCTCACCCCTCCACTTT	CASTLGGVGSPLHF
TRBV27	NA	TRBJ1-5	once	TGTGCCAGCAGTTTATCCCCATGGGGCAATCAGCCCCAGCATTTT	CASSLSPWGNQPQHF
TRBV18	NA	TRBJ1-2	few	TGTGCCAGCTCACCACCGGGGATCAGGGAGGCTGGCTACACCTTC	CASSPPGIREAGYTF
TRBV15	TRBD1	TRBJ1-3	NA	TGTGCCACCAGCAGGACGACAGGGAGGGACTCTGGAAACACCATATATTTT	CATSRTTGRDSGNTIYF
TRBV19	TRBD1	TRBJ2-1	NA	TGTGCCAGTAGTACAACCGGGACAGAGATGAATGAGCAGTTCTTC	CASSTTGTEMNEQFF
TRBV6-5	NA	TRBJ2-7	NA	TGTGCCAGCACCTCCAATGCAGGGGTAGGCTACGAGCAGTACTTC	CASTSNAGVGYEQYF
TRBV11-2	TRBD2	TRBJ2-1	NA	TGTGCCAGCAGCTTAGATATAGCGGGAGGTTGGAATGAGCAGTTCTTC	CASSLDIAGGWNEQFF
TRBV15	NA	TRBJ2-7	NA	TGTGCCACCAGCAGCCCCAGCAGGGCGGCGTCCTACGAGCAGTACTTC	CATSSPSRAASYEQYF
TRBV6-5	NA	TRBJ2-7	few	TGTGCCAGCAGGTCGGCCCCAAGCTCCTACGAGCAGTACTTC	CASRSAPSSYEQYF
TRBV24-1	NA	TRBJ2-5	NA	TGTGCCGCCTACACGTACCAAGAGACCCAGTACTTC	CAAYTYQETQYF
TRBV19	NA	TRBJ2-7	NA	TGTGCCAGTAGCCTTACGGGGCAGGGCTACGAGCAGTACTTC	CASSLTGQGYEQYF
TRBV9	TRBD2	TRBJ2-2	few	TGTGCCAGCAGTCTCACCCTAGCAGGGCGGGAGGGCCGAAGTACCGGGGAGCTGTTTTTT	CASSLTLAGREGRSTGELFF
TRBV3-1/TRBV3-2	NA	TRBJ2-3	NA	TGTGCCAGCAGTCCGGACCCATACACAGATACGCAGTATTTT	CASSPDPYTDTQYF
TRBV5-1	NA	TRBJ2-2	NA	TGCGCCAGCAGCTTACTGCGGGTGAACACCGGGGAGCTGTTTTTT	CASSLLRVNTGELFF
TRBV19	NA	TRBJ2-1	NA	TGTGCCAGTAGTATTCCTGGGGATGAGCAGTTCTTC	CASSIPGDEQFF
TRBV6-2/TRBV6-3	NA	TRBJ2-3	few	TGTGCCAGCAGTTACCGCACAGATACGCAGTATTTT	CASSYRTDTQYF
TRBV19	TRBD1	TRBJ1-5	NA	TGTGCCAGTACCCTCGGGGCAGGGGGTATCAATCAGCCCCAGCATTTT	CASTLGAGGINQPQHF
TRBV20-1	TRBD1	TRBJ1-5	NA	TGCAGTGCTAGTCCACAGGGGTTTGAGCAGCCCCAGCATTTT	CSASPQGFEQPQHF
TRBV4-2	TRBD1	TRBJ1-1	NA	TGTGCCAGCAGCTACAGGGGAACTGAAGCTTTCTTT	CASSYRGTEAFF
TRBV5-6	TRBD1	TRBJ2-3	NA	TGTGCCAGCCTGACCAACAGGGGGCATACTTCGGATACGCAGTATTTT	CASLTNRGHTSDTQYF
TRBV6-5	NA	TRBJ1-1	NA	TGTGCCAGCAGCGTGACAGGAGTCACTGAAGCTTTCTTT	CASSVTGVTEAFF
TRBV19	TRBD1	TRBJ1-5	once	TGTGCCAGTAAGTTGACAGGGGGTCAGCCCCAGCATTTT	CASKLTGGQPQHF
TRBV29-1	TRBD1	TRBJ2-1	NA	TGCAGCGTGCGACGACAGGGGGCCGATGAGCAGTTCTTC	CSVRRQGADEQFF
TRBV28	NA	TRBJ1-6	NA	TGTGCCAGCAGTTTCGGTCCAGGGGTTAATTCACCCCTCCACTTT	CASSFGPGVNSPLHF
TRBV19	NA	TRBJ1-2	few	TGTGCCAGTAGTATCCGTTCTAACTATGGCTACACCTTC	CASSIRSNYGYTF
TRBV9	TRBD2	TRBJ2-3	NA	TGTGCCAGCTCGCGGGAGGGCTCAGATACGCAGTATTTT	CASSREGSDTQYF
TRBV4-2	NA	TRBJ1-1	NA	TGTGCCAGCAGCCAAGACCTTGTAGGGCTGATGAACACTGAAGCTTTCTTT	CASSQDLVGLMNTEAFF
TRBV28	TRBD1	TRBJ2-7	NA	TGTGCCAGCAGTTTAACGGGGACAGCCTACGAGCAGTACTTC	CASSLTGTAYEQYF
TRBV20-1	TRBD2	TRBJ2-5	NA	TGCAGTGCTAGTGCTAGCGGGTACCAAGAGACCCAGTACTTC	CSASASGYQETQYF
TRBV21-1	NA	TRBJ2-5	once	TGTGCCAGCAGCAAAAGGACGAGGGAGGGGACCCAGTACTTC	CASSKRTREGTQYF
TRBV5-6	NA	TRBJ1-4	NA	TGTGCCAGCAGTCCAGGGTGGACTAATGAAAAACTGTTTTTT	CASSPGWTNEKLFF
TRBV30	TRBD2	TRBJ2-1	NA	TGTGCCTGGAGTACGGGGGGGAACAATGAGCAGTTCTTC	CAWSTGGNNEQFF
TRBV18	TRBD1	TRBJ1-4	NA	TGTGCCAGCTCACTTACAGGGGGCTGGAATGAAAAACTGTTTTTT	CASSLTGGWNEKLFF
TRBV28	NA	TRBJ2-7	NA	TGTGCCAGCGGACCCTTCCGGGAGCAGTACTTC	CASGPFREQYF
TRBV2	NA	TRBJ2-3	NA	TGTGCCAGCAGTTCCTGGGATACGCAGTATTTT	CASSSWDTQYF
TRBV6-5	NA	TRBJ2-3	NA	TGTGCCAGCAGTTACGTGGGGGACAACACAGATACGCAGTATTTT	CASSYVGDNTDTQYF
TRBV7-9	NA	TRBJ1-1	NA	TGTGCCAGCAGCACCCGGGGGAACACTGAAGCTTTCTTT	CASSTRGNTEAFF
TRBV12-5	NA	TRBJ2-5	few	TGTGCTAGTGGTTTGGGGGCAGGAGAGACCCAGTACTTC	CASGLGAGETQYF
TRBV5-5	TRBD1	TRBJ2-7	NA	TGTGCCAGCAGCTGGGAAACAGGGGCCTACGAGCAGTACTTC	CASSWETGAYEQYF
TRBV7-2	NA	TRBJ1-2	few	TGTGCCAGCAGCTCGTCAAGGGTCGGCTACACCTTC	CASSSSRVGYTF
TRBV5-4	TRBD1	TRBJ2-7	few	TGTGCCAGCAGCTCACAACAGGGGGTCGCTTCCGAGCAGTACTTC	CASSSQQGVASEQYF